The 25 T cell receptor beta chains given below trace back to one sample, sequenced in a study of breast tumors, draining lymph nodes, adjacent tissues. One entry per CDR3 protein, called by TCRdb with MiXCR from the multiplex PCR reads. Among about 22,000 distinct CDR3 sequences, more than 50% were seen once, and the ten largest hold roughly an eighth. The sequencing input was breast tumor tissue. These TCRs come from a female donor with breast cancer. Some clones in this sample may be carry-over from other donors' samples.

V is TRBV20-1 and J is TRBJ2-7; 8 nucleotides align to TRBD2. Trimming at V came to 6 bases and at J to 3 bases, leaving 10 bases not matched to a gene. Germline V gene lookup returns CDR1 DFQATT and CDR2 SNEGSKA (reference sequence). This CDR3 comprises 14 residues. The CDR3 loop is CSASWGGGYYEQYF. In nucleotides, the CDR3 is TGCAGTGCCAGTTGGGGCGGGGGGTACTACGAGCAGTACTTC.

As for this clonotype: This may arise from a read error, as a much more abundant clone is one base away. V is TRBV5-1 and J is TRBJ1-1; D is unclear. The CDR3 has 14 amino acids. Germline CDR1 is SGHRS and CDR2 is YFSETQ. The CDR3 sequence is CASSFTSFNTGAFF. CDR3 sequence (DNA): TGCGCCAGCAGCTTCACATCTTTTAACACTGGAGCTTTCTTT.

This clonotype was observed many times. The rearrangement uses TRBV19 and TRBJ1-5, with a weak D call TRBD1 (6 bases). There are 18 residues in the CDR3. Germline CDR1 and CDR2: LNHDA and SQIVND (reference sequence). V was cut by 4 bases and J by 5 bases, with 24 bases left in between. Written as DNA, the CDR3 is TGTGCCAGTAGTAGCCCCTGGGGGGGGGGCGGGTTCGATCAGCCCCAGCATTTT. This codes for CASSSPWGGGGFDQPQHF. Variable domain in full (rest from reference TRBV19 and TRBJ1-5): DGGITQSPKYLFRKEGQNVTLSCEQNLNHDAMYWYRQDPGQGLRLIYYSQIVNDFQKGDIAEGYSVSREKKESFPLTVTSAQKNPTAFYLCASSSPWGGGGFDQPQHFGDGTRLSIL.

This sequence joins TRBV24-1 and TRBJ2-3; D is unclear. The V gene's germline CDR1 is KGHDR and CDR2 SFDVKD. V was pared by 3 bases and J by 0 bases, with 15 bases between. This CDR3 region has 17 residues. CDR3 sequence (DNA): TGTGCCACCAGTGATAAACGACATACCAAAAGCACAGATACGCAGTATTTT. It translates to CATSDKRHTKSTDTQYF.

This clonotype was detected ten times or more. This chain connects TRBV9 to TRBJ2-6; D is possibly TRBD1 or TRBD2 (6 bases each). Between the trimmed V and J ends, which lost 3 bases and 0 bases, there was a span of 13 bases. There are 17 residues in the CDR3. Looked up from germline, CDR1 is SGDLS and CDR2 is YYNGEE. CDR3 bases: TGTGCCAGCAGCGCGGAGGAGGGGGGCTCTGGGGCCAACGTCCTGACTTTC. It encodes CASSAEEGGSGANVLTF.

The chain uses TRBV19 and TRBJ2-7, with D unclear. Germline CDR1 reads LNHDA; CDR2 reads SQIVND (reference sequence). The CDR3 is made up of 13 amino acids. Between the trimmed V and J ends, which lost 5 bases and 2 bases, there was a span of 10 bases. The chain's CDR3 is CASSVRGPYEQYF. The CDR3 DNA reads as TGTGCCAGTAGTGTTAGAGGTCCCTACGAGCAGTACTTC.

This clonotype occurred many times. It may be a read error: a sequence one base away is much more abundant. The chain is built from TRBV5-4 and TRBJ1-2, with 7 bases identical to TRBD1. The CDR3 is made up of 15 amino acids. Per the germline V gene, CDR1 is SGHNT and CDR2 is YYREEE (reference sequence). V trimming: 2 bases; J trimming: 7 bases; junction bases outside the gene matches: 11. The CDR3 sequence: CASSFGTAARGGYTF. CDR3 nucleotide sequence: TGTGCCAGCAGCTTTGGGACAGCGGCTCGTGGTGGCTACACCTTC.

There are many counts of this clonotype. The chain has TRBV3-1 and TRBJ2-1; 10 bases map to TRBD2. The CDR3 consists of 16 residues. Trimming cost V 3 bases and J 9 bases; bases outside gene matches: 11. Germline V gives CDR1 LGHDT, CDR2 YNNKEL (reference sequence). The CDR3 reads CASSQGLAGVGGEQFF. The DNA for the CDR3 is TGTGCCAGCAGCCAGGGTCTAGCGGGAGTTGGGGGTGAGCAGTTCTTC.

This clonotype is deemed medium-sized. V usage is TRBV6-1 and J usage is TRBJ1-2; the D is unclear. The CDR3 runs 11 residues. V was trimmed by 7 bases and J by 2 bases, leaving 5 bases between them. CDR1 MNHNS and CDR2 SASEGT come from the germline V gene. The DNA of the CDR3 is TGTGCCAGCAATTCAAACTATGGCTACACCTTC. Translating gives CASNSNYGYTF.

A remark on this clonotype: This may be a read error, as it is one base from a much larger clone. The V gene is TRBV9, the J gene TRBJ1-1, with D perhaps matching TRBD1 (6 bases). Germline V gene sequence: CDR1 SGDLS, CDR2 YYNGEE. This CDR3 comprises 14 residues. In nucleotides, the CDR3 is TGTGCCAGCAGCGCAGGGGTTTGGGGCACTGAAGCTTCCTTT. As protein: CASSAGVWGTEASF.

There are many counts of this clonotype. This sequence may be a read error, since a much larger clone differs from it by one base. The J gene is TRBJ1-2, the V gene TRBV20-1; unclear D gene. V dropped 3 bases and J dropped 4 bases, with 18 bases sitting between them. The CDR3 runs to 15 residues. Germline assignment: CDR1 DFQATT and CDR2 SNEGSKA (reference sequence). CDR3 sequence: CSASPAGSGTYGYTF. CDR3 sequence (DNA): TGCAGTGCTAGCCCTGCAGGTTCGGGTACCTATGGCTACACCTTC.

This clonotype has at least ten counts. The rearrangement links TRBV24-1 to TRBJ2-5, with D tentatively TRBD1 (7 bases). The CDR3 has 14 residues. The germline V and J ends were trimmed by 4 bases and 4 bases, with 12 bases remaining between them. The V gene's germline CDR1 is KGHDR and CDR2 SFDVKD. CDR3 residues: CATSDTRGVETQYF. The CDR3 DNA sequence: TGTGCCACCAGTGACACCAGGGGGGTAGAGACCCAGTACTTC.

This chain links TRBV2 with TRBJ2-7; D is ambiguous. V was pared by 3 bases and J by 2 bases, with 14 bases between. The CDR3 contains 15 residues. The germline V gene encodes CDR1 SNHLY and CDR2 FYNNEI. In DNA form, the CDR3 reads TGTGCCAGCAGTGAGATTATAGGGATCACCTACGAGCAGTACTTC. This sequence encodes CASSEIIGITYEQYF.

This chain joins TRBV20-1 and TRBJ1-5; possibly TRBD1 for D (5 bases). V lost 3 bases, J lost 2 bases, and 5 bases lay in between. Germline V gene sequence: CDR1 DFQATT, CDR2 SNEGSKA (reference sequence). The CDR3 has 12 amino acids. Here the CDR3 DNA reads TGCAGTGCTAGGACAGGCAATCAGCCCCAGCATTTT. As protein: CSARTGNQPQHF.

This clonotype was recorded at least ten times. This may be a read error: a much more frequent sequence differs by one nucleotide. This chain joins TRBV12-3 or TRBV12-4 and TRBJ2-3; D tentatively reads TRBD1 or TRBD2 (5 bases each). V was shortened by 3 bases and J by 4 bases, with 11 bases between the two germline ends. The CDR3 loop spans 14 amino acids. CDR3 amino acids: CASSFGTPADTQYF. As DNA, the CDR3 is TGTGCCAGCAGTTTCGGGACCCCCGCAGATACGCAGTATTTT.

In this sample, this clonotype turned up a few times. A read error is possible here, since a much larger clone lies one base away. For the CDR3, the DNA is TGTGCCAGCAGTTTACAGGGAGGACTTCCCGGGGAGCTGTTTTTT. Translating it yields CASSLQGGLPGELFF. The rearrangement links TRBV27 to TRBJ2-2, with a weak D call TRBD2 (6 bases). This CDR3 region has 15 residues. Per the germline V gene, CDR1 is MNHEY and CDR2 is SMNVEV (reference sequence). V was shortened by 2 bases and J by 6 bases, with 13 bases between the two germline ends.

This clonotype was counted many times. This clone may be a read error of a much larger clone one base away. The gene calls are TRBV5-5 and TRBJ2-1; D is possibly TRBD1 (6 bases). V lost 0 bases and J lost 0, with 7 bases in between. The CDR3 consists of 15 residues. Germline CDR1 and CDR2: SGHKS and YYEKEE (reference sequence). CDR3 DNA: TGTGCCAGCAGCTTGGGGACAGCCTCCTACAATGAGCAGTTCTTC. This gives the protein CASSLGTASYNEQFF. Full variable domain (remainder filled in from reference TRBV5-5 and TRBJ2-1): DAGVTQSPTHLIKTRGQQVTLRCSPISGHKSVSWYQQVLGQGPQFIFQYYEKEERGRGNFPDRFSARQFPNYSSELNVNALLLGDSALYLCASSLGTASYNEQFFGPGTRLTVL.

V and J are TRBV19 and TRBJ2-5; 14 nucleotides agree with TRBD2. This CDR3 is built from 16 residues. The germline gives CDR1 LNHDA, CDR2 SQIVND (reference sequence). With 3 bases clipped from V and 5 bases from J, the junction kept 5 bases outside the gene matches. CDR3 DNA sequence: TGTGCCAGTAGTATCCCCGGGACTAGCGGGAGCGAGACCCAGTACTTC. This translates into CASSIPGTSGSETQYF.

The chain joins TRBV5-6 to TRBJ2-5, with a weak D call TRBD1 (5 bases). The CDR3 is 17 residues long. Trimming took 7 bases from V and 5 from J, leaving 27 bases between them. Per the germline V gene, CDR1 is SGHDT and CDR2 is YYEEEE. CDR3 residues: CASGSLLGPWLTETQYF. DNA for the CDR3: TGTGCCAGCGGCTCACTCTTGGGGCCCTGGCTTACCGAGACCCAGTACTTC.

CDR3 sequence: CASSSPGGGYTF. CDR3 sequence (DNA): TGTGCCAGCAGTTCCCCTGGGGGCGGCTACACCTTC. The V gene is TRBV12-3 or TRBV12-4, the J gene TRBJ1-2; D possibly corresponds to TRBD1 (6 bases). Trimming cost V 4 bases and J 8 bases, with 11 bases left between them. This CDR3 contains 12 residues.

The chain employs TRBV7-9 and TRBJ1-4; D remains ambiguous. The CDR3 is made up of 15 amino acids. Deletions cut 5 bases from V and 7 bases from J, with 17 bases between. The germline V gene has CDR1 SEHNR and CDR2 FQNEAQ (reference sequence). The CDR3 reads CASSVSAGSGEKLFF. The CDR3 bases are TGTGCCAGCAGCGTTAGCGCGGGATCTGGTGAAAAACTGTTTTTT.

In this sample, this clonotype turned up many times. The chain employs TRBV18 and TRBJ2-7; 12 bases fit TRBD2. This CDR3 contains 14 residues. J was trimmed by 5 bases and V by 5 bases; bases with no gene match: 4. Per the germline V gene, CDR1 is KGHSH and CDR2 is LQKENI. The CDR3 is CASSASGRANEQYF. Here the CDR3 DNA reads TGTGCCAGCTCAGCTAGCGGGAGGGCCAACGAGCAGTACTTC. Full variable domain (rest looked up from reference TRBV18 and TRBJ2-7): NAGVMQNPRHLVRRRGQEARLRCSPMKGHSHVYWYRQLPEEGLKFMVYLQKENIIDESGMPKERFSAEFPKEGPSILRIQQVVRGDSAAYFCASSASGRANEQYFGPGTRLTVT.

There are many counts of this clonotype. J is TRBJ2-1 and V is TRBV24-1; perhaps D is TRBD1 or TRBD2 (6 bases each). Looked up from germline, CDR1 is KGHDR and CDR2 is SFDVKD. V lost 2 bases, J lost 4 bases, and 11 bases lay in between. The CDR3 runs 15 residues. The CDR3 nucleotides are TGTGCCACCAGTGATTGGAGGGGGAGGTACAATGAGCAGTTCTTC. Amino acids: CATSDWRGRYNEQFF.

The chain is built from TRBV15 and TRBJ2-2; tentatively, D is TRBD2 (5 bases). There are 16 residues in the CDR3. V was clipped by 0 bases and J by 0 bases, with 8 bases between them. Germline CDR1 is LNHNV and CDR2 is YYDKDF (reference sequence). The CDR3 here is CATSRDYGTNTGELFF. The CDR3 nucleotides read TGTGCCACCAGCAGAGATTACGGGACGAACACCGGGGAGCTGTTTTTT.

The chain recombines TRBV7-6 with TRBJ2-7; D ambiguous. Per germline, CDR1 SGHVS and CDR2 FNYEAQ. V was pared by 4 bases and J by 6 bases, with 10 bases between. The length of the CDR3 is 12 residues. CDR3 sequence (DNA): TGTGCCAGCAGCTCCGCTAGTTCCGAGCAGTACTTC. This translates into CASSSASSEQYF.